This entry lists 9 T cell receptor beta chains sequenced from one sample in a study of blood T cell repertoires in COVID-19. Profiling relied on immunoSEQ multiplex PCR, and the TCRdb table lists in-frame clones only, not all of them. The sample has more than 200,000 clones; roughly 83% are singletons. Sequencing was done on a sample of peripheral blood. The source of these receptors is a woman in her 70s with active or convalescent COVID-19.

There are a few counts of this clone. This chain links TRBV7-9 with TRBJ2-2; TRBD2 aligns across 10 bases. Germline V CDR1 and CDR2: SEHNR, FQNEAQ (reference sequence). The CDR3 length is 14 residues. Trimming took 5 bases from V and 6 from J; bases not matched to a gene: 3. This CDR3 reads CASSPGLAAGELFF. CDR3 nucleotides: TGTGCCAGCAGCCCCGGACTAGCGGCCGGGGAGCTGTTTTTT.

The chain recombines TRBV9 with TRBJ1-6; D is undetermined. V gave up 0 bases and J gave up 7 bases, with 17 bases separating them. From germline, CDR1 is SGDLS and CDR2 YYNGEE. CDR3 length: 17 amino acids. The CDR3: CASSVGPRSGGNSPLHF. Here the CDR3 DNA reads TGTGCCAGCAGCGTAGGCCCGAGGAGTGGCGGGAATTCACCCCTCCACTTT.

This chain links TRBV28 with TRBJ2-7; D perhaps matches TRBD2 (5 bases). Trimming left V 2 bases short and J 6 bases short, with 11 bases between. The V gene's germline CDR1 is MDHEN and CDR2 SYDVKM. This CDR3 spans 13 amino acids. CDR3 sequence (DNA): TGTGCCAGCAGTTTAGGTCTAGCTACCGAGCAGTACTTC. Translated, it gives CASSLGLATEQYF.

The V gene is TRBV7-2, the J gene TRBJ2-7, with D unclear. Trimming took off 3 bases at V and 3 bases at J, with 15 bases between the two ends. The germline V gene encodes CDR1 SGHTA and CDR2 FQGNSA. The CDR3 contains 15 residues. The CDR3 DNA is TGTGCCAGCAGCTTGAATCCGGTTCCTGGCTACGAGCAGTACTTC. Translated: CASSLNPVPGYEQYF.

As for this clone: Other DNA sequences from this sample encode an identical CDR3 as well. The CDR3 spells CASSPDRSNTGELFF. In nucleotides, the CDR3 is TGCGCCAGCAGCCCCGACAGGTCGAACACCGGGGAGCTGTTTTTT. V and J are TRBV5-1 and TRBJ2-2; possibly TRBD1 for D (6 bases). CDR3 length: 15 residues. CDR1 and CDR2 from the germline V gene are SGHRS and YFSETQ. The ends were cut back, 4 bases at V and 0 bases at J, with 10 bases in the middle.

CDR3 region: CASSQKTDPQGETQYF. The CDR3 DNA follows: TGTGCCAGCAGCCAGAAAACGGACCCCCAGGGAGAGACCCAGTACTTC. The chain couples TRBV4-2 to TRBJ2-5, with a possible D match to TRBD1 (5 bases). The length of the CDR3 is 16 residues. CDR1 is LGHNA, CDR2 YNFKEQ, per germline. Trimming left V 3 bases short and J 4 bases short, with 18 bases between.

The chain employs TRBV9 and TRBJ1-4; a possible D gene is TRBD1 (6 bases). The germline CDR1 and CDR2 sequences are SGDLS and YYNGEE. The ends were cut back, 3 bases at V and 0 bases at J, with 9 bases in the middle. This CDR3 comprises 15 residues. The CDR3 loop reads CASSGGTTTNEKLFF. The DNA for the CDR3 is TGTGCCAGCAGCGGGGGGACAACAACTAATGAAAAACTGTTTTTT.

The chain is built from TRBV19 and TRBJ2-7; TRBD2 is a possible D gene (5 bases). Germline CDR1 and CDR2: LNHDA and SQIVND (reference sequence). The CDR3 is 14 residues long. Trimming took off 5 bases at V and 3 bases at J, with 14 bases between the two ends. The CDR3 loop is CASSVEGNFYEQYF. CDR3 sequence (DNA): TGTGCCAGTAGTGTCGAGGGAAACTTCTACGAGCAGTACTTC. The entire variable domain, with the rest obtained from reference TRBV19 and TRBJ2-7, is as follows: DGGITQSPKYLFRKEGQNVTLSCEQNLNHDAMYWYRQDPGQGLRLIYYSQIVNDFQKGDIAEGYSVSREKKESFPLTVTSAQKNPTAFYLCASSVEGNFYEQYFGPGTRLTVT.

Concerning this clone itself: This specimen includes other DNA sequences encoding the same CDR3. CDR3 amino acids: CASSQGLAGNTGELFF. The CDR3 DNA reads as TGTGCCAGCAGCCAAGGACTAGCGGGGAACACCGGGGAGCTGTTTTTT. V and J are TRBV3-1 (or the pseudogene TRBV3-2) and TRBJ2-2; 10 bases are shared with TRBD2. CDR1 is LGHDT and CDR2 is YNNKEL in the germline V gene (reference sequence). V shed 1 base and J 1 base; nucleotides not matched to a gene: 0. CDR3 length equals 16 residues.